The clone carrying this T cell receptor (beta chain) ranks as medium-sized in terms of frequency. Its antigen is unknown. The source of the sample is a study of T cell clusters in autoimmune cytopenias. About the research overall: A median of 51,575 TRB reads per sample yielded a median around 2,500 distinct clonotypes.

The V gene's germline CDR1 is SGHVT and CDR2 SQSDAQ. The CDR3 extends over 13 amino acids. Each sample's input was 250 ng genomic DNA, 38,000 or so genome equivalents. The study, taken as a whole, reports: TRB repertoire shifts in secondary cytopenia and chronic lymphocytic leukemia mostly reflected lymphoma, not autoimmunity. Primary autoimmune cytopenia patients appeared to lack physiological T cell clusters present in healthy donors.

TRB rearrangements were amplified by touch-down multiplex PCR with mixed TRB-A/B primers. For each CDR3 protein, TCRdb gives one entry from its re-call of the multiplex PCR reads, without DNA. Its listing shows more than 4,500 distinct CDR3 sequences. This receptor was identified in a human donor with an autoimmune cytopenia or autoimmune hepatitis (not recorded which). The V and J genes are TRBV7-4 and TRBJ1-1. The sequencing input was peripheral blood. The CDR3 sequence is CASSSGPTEGAFF. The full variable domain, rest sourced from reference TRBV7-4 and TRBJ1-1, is GAGVSQSPRYKVAKRGRDVALRCDSISGHVTLYWYRQTLGQGSEVLTYSQSDAQRDKSGRPSGRFSAERPERSVSTLKIQRTEQGDSAVYLCASSSGPTEGAFFGQGTRLTVV.